The 27 T cell receptor beta chains reported below all come from one sample, sequenced in a study of regulatory T cells in long-lasting Graves disease. Time point of the sample: newly diagnosed GD, antithyroid drugs for less than 3 months. PBMC RNA was the source of the TCR library. Arm-PCR of CDR3 regions and iRepertoire HTBI primers were the basis on which TCR beta libraries were built. TCRdb processed the multiplex PCR reads anew with MiXCR; each CDR3 protein has one entry. The sample lists under 400,000 distinct CDR3 sequences, about a sixth seen once, with approximately 30% in the top ten. The sample also formed part of further work on T cells in Graves' hyperthyroidism and ophthalmopathy.

The sample was peripheral blood mononuclear cells (PBMCs), taken at new diagnosis, from a patient treated with antithyroid drugs. These receptors were obtained from a man aged 35-49 years with Graves disease.

This clonotype has only a few counts. CDR3 DNA: TGTGCCAGCACTAGACAGCTCTCCTACAATGAGCAGTTCTTC. It is translated as CASTRQLSYNEQFF. The chain joins TRBV28 to TRBJ2-1; possible D gene TRBD1, 5 bases. V was clipped by 7 bases and J by 0 bases, with 10 bases between them. In germline, CDR1 is MDHEN, CDR2 SYDVKM. There are 14 residues in the CDR3. Filled out from reference TRBV28 and TRBJ2-1, the complete variable domain reads DVKVTQSSRYLVKRTGEKVFLECVQDMDHENMFWYRQDPGLGLRLIYFSYDVKMKEKGDIPEGYSVSREKKERFSLILESASTNQTSMYLCASTRQLSYNEQFFGPGTRLTVL.

This chain joins TRBV28 and TRBJ2-1; 11 bases are shared with TRBD1. With the DNA end fitting TRBJ2-5 better, the J assignment may be wrong. The CDR3 totals 15 residues. Germline V gives CDR1 MDHEN, CDR2 SYDVKM. The CDR3 protein is CASSSPDRGRETQYF. The CDR3 DNA sequence: TGTGCCAGCAGTTCCCCGGACAGGGGGCGGGAGACCCAGTACTTC.

This clonotype came up many times. This chain uses TRBV20-1 with TRBJ2-1; 7 nucleotides align to TRBD2. Trimming took 7 bases from V and 5 from J; bases not matched to a gene: 5. The germline CDR1 and CDR2 sequences are DFQATT and SNEGSKA (reference sequence). The CDR3 extends over 12 amino acids. For the CDR3, the DNA is TGCAGTGAGCCCCTAGCGGACAATGAGCAGTTCTTC. It specifies CSEPLADNEQFF.

This clonotype was observed a handful of times. The chain has TRBV10-1 and TRBJ2-7; a possible D gene is TRBD1 (6 bases). The V gene's germline CDR1 is WNHNN and CDR2 SYGVQD (reference sequence). Trimming pared 2 bases from V and 2 bases from J, leaving 16 bases between. The CDR3 is made up of 16 amino acids. The CDR3 DNA reads as TGCGCCAGCAGTGAGGGAACACAGGGTTCCCCCTACGAGCAGTACTTC. Translating it yields CASSEGTQGSPYEQYF.

This clonotype was found a few times. The chain couples TRBV18 to TRBJ1-1, with no clear D. This CDR3 is 15 amino acids long. V was cut by 2 bases and J by 0 bases, with 10 bases left in between. The germline V gene encodes CDR1 KGHSH and CDR2 LQKENI. CDR3 region: CASSPSGGMNTEAFF. The CDR3 bases are TGTGCCAGCTCACCATCGGGAGGGATGAACACTGAAGCTTTCTTT.

This clonotype was observed a few times. This chain connects TRBV29-1 to TRBJ2-7; no clear D gene. Germline loops: CDR1 SQVTM, CDR2 ANQGSEA. V lost 4 bases, J lost 3 bases, and 13 bases lay in between. This CDR3 is 13 amino acids long. CDR3 nucleotides: TGCAGCGTTGTTGGCCCGGAAAACTACGAGCAGTACTTC. It encodes CSVVGPENYEQYF.

This clonotype was seen at least ten times. The chain is built from TRBV7-9 and TRBJ1-1, with TRBD1 identical over 7 bases. Losses at the gene ends were 1 base for V and 6 bases for J; bases not matched to a gene: 8. The CDR3 extends over 15 amino acids. CDR1 and CDR2 from the germline V gene are SEHNR and FQNEAQ (reference sequence). The DNA for the CDR3 is TGTGCCAGCAGCTTAGGGGCCCCAGGGGGGGCTGAAGCTTTCTTT. Residues: CASSLGAPGGAEAFF.

This clonotype was seen repeatedly, ten times or more. The chain has TRBV5-1 and TRBJ2-3; the match to TRBD1 covers 7 bases. V shed 0 bases and J 4 bases; nucleotides not matched to a gene: 5. CDR1 SGHRS and CDR2 YFSETQ come from the germline V gene. The CDR3 runs 15 residues. DNA of the CDR3: TGCGCCAGCAGCTTGGCATTACAGGGGCCAGATACGCAGTATTTT. This translates into CASSLALQGPDTQYF.

This clonotype showed up just a few times. The chain joins TRBV29-1 to TRBJ2-1, with 9 bases aligning to TRBD1. V dropped 6 bases and J dropped 4; count of bases not matched to a gene: 7. Germline V gene data show CDR1 as SQVTM and CDR2 as ANQGSEA. The CDR3 loop spans 14 amino acids. The CDR3 sequence is CSVADRGAYNEQFF. DNA of the CDR3: TGCAGCGTAGCTGACAGGGGGGCTTACAATGAGCAGTTCTTC.

The chain combines TRBV6-2 or TRBV6-3 with TRBJ1-2, with D unresolved. V was clipped by 5 bases and J by 2 bases, with 9 bases between them. CDR1 is MNHEY and CDR2 is SVGEGT in the germline V gene. CDR3 length: 13 amino acids. This CDR3 reads CASSEAGNYGYTF. As DNA, the CDR3 is TGTGCCAGCAGTGAAGCAGGAAACTATGGCTACACCTTC.

This clonotype came up many times. This chain connects TRBV5-1 to TRBJ1-1; TRBD1 aligns across 8 bases. Trimming at V came to 0 bases and at J to 4 bases, leaving 2 bases not matched to a gene. The CDR3 has 14 amino acids. The germline gives CDR1 SGHRS, CDR2 YFSETQ. As DNA, the CDR3 is TGCGCCAGCAGCTTGGGCGGACAGGGCACTGAAGCTTTCTTT. Its translation: CASSLGGQGTEAFF.

This clonotype was seen repeatedly, ten times or more. This chain joins TRBV5-6 and TRBJ2-5; 11 nucleotides line up with TRBD2. This CDR3 is built from 16 residues. Per the germline V gene, CDR1 is SGHDT and CDR2 is YYEEEE. V shed 1 base and J 4 bases; nucleotides not matched to a gene: 6. The DNA of the CDR3 is TGTGCCAGCAGCTTGCTCCTAGCGGGGGGTGGAGAGACCCAGTACTTC. It yields the protein CASSLLLAGGGETQYF.

This clonotype was picked up a small number of times. J is TRBJ1-2 and V is TRBV12-3 or TRBV12-4; TRBD1 might be the D (5 bases). The CDR3 spans 13 residues. Deletions cut 5 bases from V and 5 bases from J, with 12 bases between. CDR3 bases: TGTGCCAGCAGTGCCCGGGGGTGGTATGGCTACACCTTC. Protein product: CASSARGWYGYTF.

This clonotype was observed a handful of times. The gene calls are TRBV29-1 and TRBJ1-2, with 9 bases matching TRBD1. The CDR3 is 17 amino acids. V trimming: 2 bases; J trimming: 5 bases; junction bases outside the gene matches: 15. The germline V gene has CDR1 SQVTM and CDR2 ANQGSEA. CDR3 coding DNA: TGCAGCGTTGAAATCTTGGGTCGGGACAGGGCGACATATGGCTACACCTTC. It specifies CSVEILGRDRATYGYTF. The full variable domain, with the rest looked up from reference TRBV29-1 and TRBJ1-2, is SAVISQKPSRDICQRGTSLTIQCQVDSQVTMMFWYRQQPGQSLTLIATANQGSEATYESGFVIDKFPISRPNLTFSTLTVSNMSPEDSSIYLCSVEILGRDRATYGYTFGSGTRLTVV.

The rearrangement joins TRBV7-9 to TRBJ1-2; D perhaps matches TRBD1 (5 bases). Trimming pared 5 bases from V and 5 bases from J, leaving 9 bases between. This CDR3 spans 12 amino acids. Germline CDR1 is SEHNR and CDR2 is FQNEAQ (reference sequence). The CDR3 DNA reads TGTGCCAGCAGCCTCTCAGGGTATGGCTACACCTTC. It encodes CASSLSGYGYTF.

This clonotype was picked up many times. The genes are TRBV5-1 and TRBJ1-2, with TRBD1 matching over 9 bases. With V trimmed by 4 bases and J by 1 base, 2 bases remained unmatched. CDR3 length: 14 residues. Germline V gives CDR1 SGHRS, CDR2 YFSETQ. CDR3 protein: CASSRTGDNYGYTF. The CDR3 DNA reads TGCGCCAGCAGCCGGACAGGGGATAACTATGGCTACACCTTC.

This clonotype was counted many times. V and J are TRBV20-1 and TRBJ2-7; D is tentatively TRBD1 or TRBD2 (5 bases each). Germline assignment: CDR1 DFQATT and CDR2 SNEGSKA (reference sequence). This CDR3 contains 13 residues. The ends were cut back, 4 bases at V and 3 bases at J, with 13 bases in the middle. Here the CDR3 DNA reads TGCAGTGCTACCAGGGACCAGAGCTACGAGCAGTACTTC. Translating gives CSATRDQSYEQYF.

This clonotype came up many times. As DNA, the CDR3 is TGTGCCAGCAGCTTAGCAATCTTTCGGGGGCCCCAGCATTTT. Protein: CASSLAIFRGPQHF. This chain uses TRBV7-2 with TRBJ1-5; D is uncertain. V was shortened by 0 bases and J by 9 bases, with 12 bases between the two germline ends. Germline assignment: CDR1 SGHTA and CDR2 FQGNSA. CDR3 size: 14 residues.

J is TRBJ2-1 and V is TRBV29-1, with 8 bases that match TRBD1. V lost 7 bases, J lost 1 base, and 6 bases stayed unmatched. This CDR3 contains 14 residues. The germline V gene has CDR1 SQVTM and CDR2 ANQGSEA. CDR3 residues: CSGAGGASYNEQFF. The CDR3, as DNA: TGCAGCGGCGCAGGGGGCGCTTCCTACAATGAGCAGTTCTTC.

The table lists this clonotype with a few counts. This sequence joins TRBV6-1 and TRBJ1-1, with 9 bases fitting TRBD1. From germline, CDR1 is MNHNS and CDR2 SASEGT. This CDR3 spans 15 amino acids. The ends lost 1 base at V and 4 bases at J; junction bases unmatched: 4. The CDR3 bases are TGTGCCAGCAGTGAAGAGGGACAGGGTGGCACTGAAGCTTTCTTT. Translation: CASSEEGQGGTEAFF.

This clonotype was observed at least ten times. The rearrangement uses TRBV27 and TRBJ2-3; TRBD1 is a possible D gene (5 bases). The germline V gene has CDR1 MNHEY and CDR2 SMNVEV (reference sequence). There are 15 residues in the CDR3. Trimming shortened V by 5 bases and J by 0 bases, and 12 bases separated the two germline ends. In nucleotides, the CDR3 is TGTGCCAGCAGTCAACAGGCGGCTAGCACAGATACGCAGTATTTT. Translated, it gives CASSQQAASTDTQYF.

The sample holds many counts of this clonotype. This chain connects TRBV6-1 to TRBJ2-1; a weak D match, TRBD2 (5 bases). Deletions cut 4 bases from V and 0 bases from J, with 13 bases between. Germline V gene data show CDR1 as MNHNS and CDR2 as SASEGT. The CDR3 extends over 16 amino acids. Written as DNA, the CDR3 is TGTGCCAGCAGTGGGAGCGGAGGAAGCTCCTACAATGAGCAGTTCTTC. It is translated as CASSGSGGSSYNEQFF.

In DNA form, the CDR3 reads TGTGCCAGCAGGACAGACACAGATACGCAGTATTTT. It is translated as CASRTDTDTQYF. This chain uses TRBV2 with TRBJ2-3, with D possibly matching TRBD1 (5 bases). From germline, CDR1 is SNHLY and CDR2 FYNNEI. The CDR3 is made up of 12 amino acids. Trimming removed 6 bases from V and 2 bases from J, with 6 bases in between.

The chain has TRBV6-1 and TRBJ1-1; no firm D call. The CDR3 length is 18 residues. Germline V gives CDR1 MNHNS, CDR2 SASEGT. V lost 4 bases and J 1 base, leaving 22 bases between the germline ends. CDR3 DNA: TGTGCCAGCAGTGCATCACATGTCGGTGGGAGCCGGAACACTGAAGCTTTCTTT. Translated: CASSASHVGGSRNTEAFF.

This clonotype was detected ten times or more. The gene calls are TRBV7-2 and TRBJ2-1; 9 nucleotides line up with TRBD2. Germline V lookup: CDR1 SGHTA, CDR2 FQGNSA. Germline trimming cut 1 base from V and 7 bases from J; bases unmatched to any gene: 5. This CDR3 is 15 amino acids long. The chain's CDR3 is CASSLGAGGLNEQFF. DNA of the CDR3: TGTGCCAGCAGCTTAGGAGCGGGGGGACTAAATGAGCAGTTCTTC.

The rearrangement uses TRBV11-2 and TRBJ2-3, with D hard to call. The ends were cut back, 5 bases at V and 4 bases at J, with 16 bases in the middle. Germline lookup yields CDR1 SGHAT and CDR2 FQNNGV. The CDR3 length is 15 residues. The CDR3 region is CASSPTLRVSDTQYF. The CDR3 DNA reads as TGTGCCAGCAGCCCGACCCTCCGGGTATCAGATACGCAGTATTTT.

CDR3 coding DNA: TGTGCCAGCTCTCGACAGGGGGGGACCTACAATGAGCAGTTCTTC. It translates to CASSRQGGTYNEQFF. V gene TRBV19 combines with J gene TRBJ2-1; 9 bases line up with TRBD1. V trimming: 9 bases; J trimming: 2 bases; junction bases outside the gene matches: 8. The V gene's germline CDR1 is LNHDA and CDR2 SQIVND (reference sequence). The CDR3 sequence is 15 residues long.